Listed here are 18 T cell receptor beta chains from one sample, sequenced in a study of blood T cell repertoires in COVID-19. Here immunoSEQ multiplex PCR was the method, and the copy in TCRdb shows in-frame clones only, minus some. This table has about 200,000 clones, about 82% appearing once. The sequencing sample was made of peripheral blood. The receptors shown here come from a woman aged 80 or older with acute or convalescent COVID-19.

In this sample, this clone turned up a few times. The chain combines TRBV7-3 with TRBJ1-2; D is ambiguous. Germline-derived CDR1 and CDR2 are SGHTA and FQGTGA. This CDR3 is 13 amino acids long. V was pared by 5 bases and J by 7 bases, with 14 bases between. The CDR3 coding sequence is TGTGCCAGCAGCCCGTCGTCAGATGTTGGCTACACCTTC. Protein: CASSPSSDVGYTF.

The V gene is TRBV4-1, the J gene TRBJ2-7, with 8 bases aligning to TRBD1. The length of the CDR3 is 14 residues. J gave up 3 bases and V 4 bases, and 5 bases lay outside the gene matches. Germline lookup yields CDR1 MGHRA and CDR2 YSYEKL. CDR3 residues: CASSPNTGGYEQYF. CDR3 nucleotides: TGCGCCAGCAGCCCTAACACAGGGGGCTACGAGCAGTACTTC.

The gene calls are TRBV12-3 or TRBV12-4 and TRBJ2-1; TRBD2 is a possible D gene (6 bases). The CDR3 is made up of 13 amino acids. V lost 1 base and J lost 7, with 8 bases in between. The CDR3 DNA reads as TGTGCCAGCAGTTTAGGAGGAGGGAATGAGCAGTTCTTC. Protein: CASSLGGGNEQFF.

This rearrangement joins TRBV30 to TRBJ2-1, with 9 nucleotides matching TRBD2. J lost 8 bases, V lost 2 bases, and 7 bases had no gene match. Germline V gives CDR1 GTSNPN, CDR2 SVGIG (reference sequence). There are 14 residues in the CDR3. The DNA for the CDR3 is TGTGCCTGGAGTCGGCTAGCGGGAATCGATGAGCAGTTCTTC. Translating gives CAWSRLAGIDEQFF. The full variable domain, its missing parts supplied by reference TRBV30 and TRBJ2-1, is SQTIHQWPATLVQPVGSPLSLECTVEGTSNPNLYWYRQAAGRGLQLLFYSVGIGQISSEVPQNLSASRPQDRQFILSSKKLLLSDSGFYLCAWSRLAGIDEQFFGPGTRLTVL.

This sequence joins TRBV4-2 and TRBJ1-3, with 7 bases identical to TRBD1. V shed 0 bases, J shed 2 bases, and the junction held 4 bases outside the gene matches. The germline CDR1 and CDR2 sequences are LGHNA and YNFKEQ. The CDR3 covers 16 residues. The CDR3 reads CASSQEGTAPGNTIYF. The CDR3 region has the DNA TGTGCCAGCAGCCAAGAGGGGACAGCCCCTGGAAACACCATATATTTT.

This clone was seen just once. The chain joins TRBV9 to TRBJ1-6; tentatively, D is TRBD1 (6 bases). Trimming removed 1 base from V and 7 bases from J, with 12 bases in between. The CDR3 runs 15 residues. The germline V gene has CDR1 SGDLS and CDR2 YYNGEE. This CDR3 is CASSVLTGGNSPLHF. The DNA for the CDR3 is TGTGCCAGCAGCGTACTGACAGGCGGGAATTCACCCCTCCACTTT.

The CDR3 nucleotides read TGTGCCAGCGATCCGGAGGCAGGGGTTCATGAAAAACTGTTTTTT. It specifies CASDPEAGVHEKLFF. This chain joins TRBV2 and TRBJ1-4; maybe TRBD1 (6 bases). The CDR3 is made up of 15 amino acids. V shed 8 bases and J shed 6 bases, with 19 bases lying between them. CDR1 SNHLY and CDR2 FYNNEI come from the germline V gene.

This rearrangement joins TRBV19 to TRBJ2-7; tentatively, D is TRBD2 (5 bases). The V gene's germline CDR1 is LNHDA and CDR2 SQIVND (reference sequence). The V end lost 11 bases, the J end lost 0 bases, and 17 bases lay between the germline ends. CDR3 length: 14 amino acids. DNA of the CDR3: TGTGCCTCCGGGCGGGCAGACCACTCCTACGAGCAGTACTTC. Protein product: CASGRADHSYEQYF.

The rearrangement uses TRBV5-1 and TRBJ2-1, with 10 nucleotides matching TRBD1. V trimming: 3 bases; J trimming: 8 bases; junction bases outside the gene matches: 2. The CDR3 spans 13 residues. Germline V gives CDR1 SGHRS, CDR2 YFSETQ. DNA of the CDR3: TGCGCCAGCAGCTATGGACAGGGGGATGAGCAGTTCTTC. Translated: CASSYGQGDEQFF. Looking up the rest from reference TRBV5-1 and TRBJ2-1 gives the full variable domain: KAGVTQTPRYLIKTRGQQVTLSCSPISGHRSVSWYQQTPGQGLQFLFEYFSETQRNKGNFPGRFSGRQFSNSRSEMNVSTLELGDSALYLCASSYGQGDEQFFGPGTRLTVL.

This chain uses TRBV18 with TRBJ1-5, with 7 bases aligning to TRBD1. CDR3 length equals 14 residues. The germline V gene encodes CDR1 KGHSH and CDR2 LQKENI. J gave up 7 bases and V 3 bases, and 6 bases lay outside the gene matches. The CDR3 sequence is CASSPTGFGQPQHF. The CDR3 DNA sequence: TGTGCCAGCTCACCGACAGGGTTTGGGCAGCCCCAGCATTTT.

This sequence joins TRBV19 and TRBJ1-2, with TRBD1 as a possible D gene (6 bases). Per the germline V gene, CDR1 is LNHDA and CDR2 is SQIVND (reference sequence). Trimming took off 7 bases at V and 4 bases at J, with 28 bases between the two ends. The CDR3 runs to 18 residues. The CDR3 region is CASNSFGLRDISVYGYTF. As DNA, the CDR3 is TGTGCCAGTAACTCGTTCGGGCTAAGGGACATCAGCGTCTATGGCTACACCTTC.

J is TRBJ2-7 and V is TRBV5-4, with a possible D match to TRBD2 (6 bases). CDR3 length: 15 residues. Germline CDR1 SGHNT, CDR2 YYREEE (reference sequence). Trimming pared 3 bases from V and 0 bases from J, leaving 13 bases between. The CDR3 sequence is CASSSPSGSSYEQYF. The CDR3 DNA sequence: TGTGCCAGCAGCTCCCCATCCGGGAGCTCCTACGAGCAGTACTTC.

This chain uses TRBV5-1 with TRBJ1-2; D might be TRBD1 (5 bases). This CDR3 has 13 residues. Germline CDR1 and CDR2: SGHRS and YFSETQ. Trimming cost V 4 bases and J 5 bases, with 12 bases left between them. The CDR3 protein is CASSADSGYGYTF. The CDR3 DNA follows: TGCGCCAGCAGCGCCGACAGCGGGTATGGCTACACCTTC.

CDR3 amino acids: CASSLAGLAQDTQYF. The CDR3 region has the DNA TGTGCCAGCAGCTTAGCGGGATTAGCACAGGATACGCAGTATTTT. This chain connects TRBV11-3 to TRBJ2-3, with D tentatively TRBD2 (5 bases). Germline V gives CDR1 SGHNT, CDR2 YENEEA. This CDR3 region has 15 residues. V lost 1 base and J 6 bases, leaving 14 bases between the germline ends.

There are a few counts of this clone. This chain joins TRBV11-3 and TRBJ1-5; tentatively, D is TRBD1 (5 bases). The V end lost 3 bases, the J end lost 9 bases, and 12 bases lay between the germline ends. Germline CDR1 and CDR2: SGHNT and YENEEA. The CDR3 is made up of 13 amino acids. In DNA, the CDR3 is TGTGCCAGCAGCTTGGAGGGGTGGCTGCCCCAGCATTTT. It yields the protein CASSLEGWLPQHF.

The rearrangement links TRBV11-3 to TRBJ2-7, with 11 nucleotides matching TRBD2. V was clipped by 5 bases and J by 2 bases; unmatched bases: 5. The CDR3 is 15 residues long. The V gene's germline CDR1 is SGHNT and CDR2 YENEEA. The CDR3 bases are TGTGCCAGCAGCACCCGACTAGCGGGGCCCTACGAGCAGTACTTC. This codes for CASSTRLAGPYEQYF.

V is TRBV6-1 and J is TRBJ1-4, with no clear D. There are 16 residues in the CDR3. V gave up 4 bases and J gave up 4 bases, with 16 bases separating them. Per the germline V gene, CDR1 is MNHNS and CDR2 is SASEGT. The CDR3 region is CASSVPGAAFNEKLFF. Written as DNA, the CDR3 is TGTGCCAGCAGTGTACCAGGCGCCGCTTTTAATGAAAAACTGTTTTTT.

V and J are TRBV28 and TRBJ1-2, with 7 nucleotides matching TRBD1. Unmatched junction bases numbered 9, after V lost 4 bases and J lost 1 base. This CDR3 has 16 residues. Germline lookup yields CDR1 MDHEN and CDR2 SYDVKM. This CDR3 reads CASSSTPGQLNYGYTF. The CDR3 DNA sequence: TGTGCCAGCAGTTCCACGCCGGGACAGCTTAACTATGGCTACACCTTC.